The T cell receptor beta chain under discussion was sequenced for a study of metastatic and nonmetastatic thyroid tumors (dated by TCRdb to the early 2020s). With regard to the full study: Repertoires from peripheral blood and from tumor or nodule tissue samples of malignant and benign thyroid patients were compared.

Library preparation was by PCR. TCRdb records Illumina HiSeq 4000 as the sequencer. High-throughput sequencing was used to profile the CDR3 region of the TCR beta-chain in every patient. Under the source paper's analysis protocol: The researchers built a classifier to tell apart papillary thyroid cancer patients with distant metastasis, based on CDR3 differences among clinicopathological groups. The Shannon index was used to assess repertoire diversity, and the Morisita-Horn index was used to assess tumor-blood repertoire similarity. The raw public reads went through TCRdb reprocessing: fastp at Q25, MiXCR clone calling, in-frame beta chains kept. The V and J calls were determined by TCRdb, not by the authors. The sample yields about 92,000 clones; more than 13% were counted once. The ten largest clonotypes hold about 3.6% of the sample. This clone was found many times. The clone's antigen remains unknown. No per-base quality is available; no much larger clone lies one base away.

No patient had received any treatment before thyroid surgery. Using T-cell receptor beta sequencing, the study looked back at clinical samples from patients collected from the early 2010s to the late 2010s. What the authors observed across the whole study: TCR beta diversity was reported as significantly higher in malignant tumors than in benign nodules, in both blood and tumor samples.

Trimming at the junction amounts to 0 bases on V and 6 bases on J, and the germline ends lie 9 bases apart. The germline V gene specifies SGDLS as CDR1 and YYNGEE as CDR2. From the cysteine up to the phenylalanine, the CDR3 has a length of 13 residues. Left in the record is the CDR3 DNA by itself, 39 bases read in frame from the first base. The material sequenced was blood. The TCR originated in a female donor with papillary thyroid cancer or a benign thyroid nodule (not recorded which). Some clones in this sample may be carry-over from other donors' samples. The chain couples TRBV9 to TRBJ1-2; tentative D gene TRBD1, with 5 bases matching. The nucleotide sequence is given as TGTGCCAGCAGCGTAGTCCAGGGAAATGGCTACACCTTC. This sequence encodes CASSVVQGNGYTF.